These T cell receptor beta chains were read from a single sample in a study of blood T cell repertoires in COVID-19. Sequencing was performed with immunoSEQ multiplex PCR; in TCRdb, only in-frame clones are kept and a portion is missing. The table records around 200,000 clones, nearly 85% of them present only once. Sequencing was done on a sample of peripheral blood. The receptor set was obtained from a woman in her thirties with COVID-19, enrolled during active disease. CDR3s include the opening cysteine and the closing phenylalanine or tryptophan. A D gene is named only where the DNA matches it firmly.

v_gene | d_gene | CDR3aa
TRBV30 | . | CALRGVYGYTF
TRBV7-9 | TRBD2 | CASSLGRESFYNEQFF
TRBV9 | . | CASANPGGELFF
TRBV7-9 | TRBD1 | CASSFGQGTLTDTQYF
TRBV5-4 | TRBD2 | CASSLGLAGGDSYEQYF
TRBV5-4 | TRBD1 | CASSWDRGIEAFF
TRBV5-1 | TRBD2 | CASSVRTSGSQGDEQFF
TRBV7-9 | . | CASSLRGVNTEAFF
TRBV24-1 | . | CATSALGVLRGYTF
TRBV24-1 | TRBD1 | CATSVSGTGNTGELFF
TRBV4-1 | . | CASSREYLRDNQPQHF
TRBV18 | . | CASSPRQESNYGYTF
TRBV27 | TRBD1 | CASSGTGGYEQYF
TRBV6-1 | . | CASSAIGEGSNQPQHF
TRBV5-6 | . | CASSFRLLTGEQYF
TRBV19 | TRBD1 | CASSIQGAGYGYTF
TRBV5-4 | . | CASSFVPGGGTGELFF
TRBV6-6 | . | CASSPPGGFTEQFF